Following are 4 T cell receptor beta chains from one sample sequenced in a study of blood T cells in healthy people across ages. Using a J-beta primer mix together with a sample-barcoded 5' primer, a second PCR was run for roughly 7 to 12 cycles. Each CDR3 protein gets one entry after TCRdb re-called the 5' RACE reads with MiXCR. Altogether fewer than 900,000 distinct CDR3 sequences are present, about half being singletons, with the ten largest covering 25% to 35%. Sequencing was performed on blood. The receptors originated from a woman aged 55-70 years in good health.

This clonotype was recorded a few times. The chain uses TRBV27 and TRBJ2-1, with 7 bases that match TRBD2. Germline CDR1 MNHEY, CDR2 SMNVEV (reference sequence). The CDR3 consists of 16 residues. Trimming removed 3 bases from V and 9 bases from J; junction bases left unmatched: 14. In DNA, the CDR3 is TGTGCCAGCAGTTTGACAGCGGGAATGGGAGTAGTTGAGCAGTTCTTC. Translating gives CASSLTAGMGVVEQFF.

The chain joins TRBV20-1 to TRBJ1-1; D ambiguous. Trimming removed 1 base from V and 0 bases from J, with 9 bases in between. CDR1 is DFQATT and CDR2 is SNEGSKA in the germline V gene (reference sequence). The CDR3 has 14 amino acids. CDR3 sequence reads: CSARAQRMNTEAFF. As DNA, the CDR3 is TGCAGTGCTAGAGCCCAGCGTATGAACACTGAAGCTTTCTTT.

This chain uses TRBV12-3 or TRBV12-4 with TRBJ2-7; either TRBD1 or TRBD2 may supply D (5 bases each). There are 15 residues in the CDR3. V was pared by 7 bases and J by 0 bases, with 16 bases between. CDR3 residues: CASMGTTGPSYEQYF. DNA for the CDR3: TGTGCCAGCATGGGGACGACTGGGCCCTCCTACGAGCAGTACTTC.

The CDR3 here is CASSLGASGGQSDEQYF. CDR3 sequence (DNA): TGCGCCAGCAGCTTGGGGGCCTCAGGGGGCCAGTCGGACGAGCAGTACTTC. The genes are TRBV5-1 and TRBJ2-7, with 8 bases lining up with TRBD1. V shed 0 bases, J shed 5 bases, and the junction held 13 bases outside the gene matches. The CDR3 runs to 17 residues. Per the germline V gene, CDR1 is SGHRS and CDR2 is YFSETQ.